This T cell receptor beta chain is drawn from a study of cytomegalovirus exposure and HLA in healthy donors. This CDR3 contains 12 residues. Germline lookup yields CDR1 MNHEY and CDR2 SMNVEV (reference sequence). Losses at the gene ends were 6 bases for V and 9 bases for J; bases not matched to a gene: 5. Whole-study results and caveats: Data from an earlier analysis indicated that most TCR beta V segments were productive either about 87% or about 30% of the time. Later analysis identified several of the most significant clusters that appeared linked to common viral pathogens.

Points on this clone: The antigen remains unidentified.

Primers included in the PCR were 60 Vbeta and 13 Jbeta primers. Under the authors' procedure: Some 12 million shared chains were among the about 80 million unique TCR beta chains that a later analysis counted. The table came from immunoSEQ multiplex PCR; TCRdb's copy has only in-frame clones and leaves some out. That table is the source of V, J and clone size, and D and trimming were worked out from the DNA. The data hold 120,000 or so clones, with 17% observed a single time. The TCR originated in a female donor in good health and CMV-seropositive. The material sequenced was PBMCs. This rearrangement joins TRBV27 to TRBJ2-1; 7 nucleotides agree with TRBD2. The CDR3 spells CASRFPGGEQFF. CDR3 in DNA: TGTGCCAGCAGATTTCCGGGGGGTGAGCAGTTCTTC.